This entry concerns a single T cell receptor (beta chain). This clonotype was picked up many times. This receptor's antigen is unknown. No base-level quality is on record; no much larger clone is a single base apart. This entry belongs to a study of regulatory T cells in long-lasting Graves disease (dated by TCRdb to the early 2020s). A note on the overall study: To count as having persistent Graves' disease, a patient had to have received antithyroid drug treatment for over 5 years with TSH receptor autoantibodies remaining persistently positive. Persistent Graves' disease patients were compared with newly diagnosed Graves' disease patients by peripheral blood TCR sequencing and RNA sequencing. The study was conducted in China and was registered as a clinical trial. A total of roughly 35 samples underwent TCR sequencing: approximately 13 from persistent and around 20 from newly diagnosed Graves' disease patients. Persistent Graves' disease patients in the clinical cohort had taken antithyroid drugs for about 9.7 years on average. Study-wide conclusions, independent of this receptor: The small sample size was acknowledged by the authors as a limitation that may reduce accuracy. Only peripheral blood was studied, because thyroid tissue, the primary lesion, was inaccessible. A larger number of public clonotypes was shared among persistent patients (around 2,500) than among newly diagnosed patients (roughly 1,000). Compared with newly diagnosed patients, patients with persistent Graves' disease had lower TCR Shannon entropy and fewer highly expanded clones, which suggests clonal expansion. Persistent disease showed preferential use of TRBV28, TRBJ1-2 and TRBJ2-5, whereas newly diagnosed disease favored TRBV20-1 and TRBJ2-1. Only the TCR beta chain was sequenced and analyzed.

The sample's time point label is to be understood as: persistent/refractory GD, antithyroid drugs over 5 years with positive TRAb. For both TCR sequencing and RNA sequencing, RNA was extracted from PBMCs in TRIzol. The diagnosis of Graves' disease was made according to American Thyroid Association guidelines. Recruitment of patients was carried out at an endocrinology department in Xi'an, China. Each patient gave approximately 10 milliliters of peripheral blood, collected in an EDTA anticoagulant tube. Ficoll Paque Plus density gradient separation was used to isolate PBMCs, and no additional T cell sorting was done. An Agilent 2100 Bioanalyzer and agarose gel were used to assess RNA quality, and a NanoDrop 2000 was used to measure RNA concentration. The V end loses 3 bases and the J end loses 6 bases, and a stretch of 12 bases separates them. There are 12 amino acids in the CDR3, from cysteine to phenylalanine inclusive. Of the read, only the CDR3 DNA is kept; its 36 bases are in frame from base 1. The CDR1 and CDR2 encoded by the germline V gene (reference sequence) are DFQATT and SNEGSKA.

Library creation used multiplex PCR. The data were produced on an Illumina HiSeq 4000. TCR beta libraries were built with iRepertoire HTBI primers and Arm-PCR amplification of CDR3 regions. Before sequencing, the PCR products underwent gel purification. The study's processing was this. Across samples, around 58 TRBV and 14 TRBJ segments were identified and used for gene usage analysis of CDR3 amino acid clonotypes. COPE and FqMerger were used to merge the filtered high-quality paired reads into contigs. BLAST was used to align contigs to the IMGT TRBV, TRBD and TRBJ reference genes, and CDR3 was defined following IMGT. Highly expanded clones were defined as clonotypes with a frequency above 0.1%. Shannon entropy was used to measure repertoire diversity, and the Gini coefficient was used to measure V-J evenness. A clonotype found in more than one individual was treated as public. The public reads were run again by TCRdb, first through fastp at Q25 and then through MiXCR, and only productive beta chains were kept. One record per CDR3 amino acid sequence lists the most common genes and DNA. TCRdb, rather than the study authors, made the V and J calls. The sample has about 460,000 distinct CDR3 sequences on record, less than 25% of them singletons. In total, the top ten clones hold around 13% of the sample.

Here the sequenced sample was peripheral blood mononuclear cells (PBMCs), taken when the disease was refractory, from a patient treated with antithyroid drugs. This clonotype was sampled from a female donor with Graves disease. The chain is assembled from TRBV20-1 and TRBJ2-7, and TRBD1 may be the D gene, going by 6 matching bases. The base sequence is TGCAGTGCTAGGGAAACAGGGCCCGAGCAGTACTTC. Its translation is CSARETGPEQYF.